This T cell receptor (beta chain) is from a study of blood T cell repertoires in COVID-19. As for the study in general: In each case, the material was cDNA or gDNA derived from T cells, B-cell-depleted T cells, or PBMCs.

Germline loops: CDR1 SSHAT, CDR2 FNYEAQ (reference sequence). The CDR3 totals 16 residues. This clone was observed a few times. The junction departs from germline at one end; a sequencing error may be responsible. Per the study methods: Estimation of nucleated cell counts relied on the amplification of reference gene primers. Measured with immunoSEQ multiplex PCR; TCRdb has only the in-frame clones, and not every one. Clonal size and the V and J genes are those of that table, whereas D and trimming came from the DNA. The table has around 340,000 clones, about 86% seen once. This sequence originates from a woman in her 40s with acute COVID-19. The chain employs TRBV7-7 and TRBJ2-7, with TRBD2 identical over 14 bases. The specimen was PBMCs or T cells enriched from blood (not recorded which). CDR3 protein: CASSPQLGLAGVEQYF. CDR3 bases: TGTGCTAGCAGCCCCCAGCTGGGACTAGCGGGAGTCGAGCAGTACTTC.